The 14 T cell receptor beta chains below come from one sample, sequenced in a study of radiotherapy plus CTLA-4 blockade in lung cancer. The data were produced by immunoSEQ multiplex PCR, yet TCRdb's version contains in-frame clones alone and is incomplete. The sample gives 45,000 or so clones, 73% of which show up once; roughly 3.5% is in the top ten. The material was peripheral blood, obtained from a patient treated with radiotherapy plus ipilimumab. The receptors derive from a human donor with non-small cell lung cancer who had a complete response to radiotherapy plus ipilimumab.

This chain uses TRBV6-5 with TRBJ2-7; the match to TRBD2 covers 10 bases. The CDR3 has 15 amino acids. Germline V CDR1 and CDR2: MNHEY, SVGAGI. With 2 bases clipped from V and 2 bases from J, the junction kept 3 bases outside the gene matches. The CDR3 is CASSYHSGRAYEQYF. The CDR3 DNA sequence: TGTGCCAGCAGTTACCACAGCGGGAGGGCCTACGAGCAGTACTTC.

This rearrangement joins TRBV7-9 to TRBJ1-4, with 7 positions matching TRBD1. Looked up from germline, CDR1 is SEHNR and CDR2 is FQNEAQ (reference sequence). The CDR3 loop spans 14 amino acids. J was trimmed by 8 bases and V by 2 bases; bases with no gene match: 5. The CDR3 DNA sequence: TGTGCCAGCAGCTTATCAGGGGGAAAAGAAAAACTGTTTTTT. Protein: CASSLSGGKEKLFF.

This clone was observed a few times. The V gene is TRBV15, the J gene TRBJ2-3; TRBD1 matches at 7 bases. The CDR3 is 16 amino acids. CDR1 is LNHNV and CDR2 is YYDKDF in the germline V gene (reference sequence). With 0 bases clipped from V and 8 bases from J, the junction kept 11 bases outside the gene matches. This chain's CDR3 is CATSRDEGANRGTQYF. In DNA form, the CDR3 reads TGTGCCACCAGCAGAGATGAGGGGGCAAACAGGGGTACGCAGTATTTT.

The rearrangement uses TRBV5-5 and TRBJ2-7; the D gene is possibly TRBD1 (6 bases). Germline lookup yields CDR1 SGHKS and CDR2 YYEKEE (reference sequence). The CDR3 sequence is 13 residues long. Trimming left V 4 bases short and J 3 bases short, with 11 bases between. The chain's CDR3 is CASSTRDIYEQYF. The CDR3 DNA sequence: TGTGCCAGCAGCACCCGGGACATCTACGAGCAGTACTTC.

The chain uses TRBV6-1 and TRBJ1-2; D might be TRBD1 (6 bases). This CDR3 has 15 amino acids. Trimming removed 0 bases at V and 4 bases at J, with 12 bases between. Germline assignment: CDR1 MNHNS and CDR2 SASEGT. The CDR3 reads CASSEAGTGTYGYTF. CDR3 DNA: TGTGCCAGCAGTGAAGCAGGCACAGGGACCTATGGCTACACCTTC.

This sequence joins TRBV27 and TRBJ2-1, with 7 bases that match TRBD1. J was trimmed by 6 bases and V by 6 bases; bases with no gene match: 8. Germline values: CDR1 MNHEY, CDR2 SMNVEV (reference sequence). The CDR3 consists of 14 residues. The CDR3 DNA reads TGTGCCAGCAGGGTTTACAGGGGTCTCAATGAGCAGTTCTTC. Translated, it gives CASRVYRGLNEQFF.

The chain is built from TRBV6-1 and TRBJ2-7; TRBD2 aligns across 15 bases. Germline CDR1 is MNHNS and CDR2 is SASEGT. The CDR3 extends over 14 amino acids. The V segment lost 7 bases and the J segment 6 bases; nucleotides outside the gene matches: 4. This CDR3 is CASIRTSGRGEQYF. DNA for the CDR3: TGTGCCAGCATCAGGACTAGCGGGAGGGGCGAGCAGTACTTC.

The V and J genes are TRBV19 and TRBJ2-3, with 9 nucleotides matching TRBD1. Germline V gene lookup returns CDR1 LNHDA and CDR2 SQIVND (reference sequence). The V segment lost 7 bases and the J segment 1 base; nucleotides outside the gene matches: 6. There are 15 residues in the CDR3. CDR3 in DNA: TGTGCCAGTACTAATGACAGGGGGGGCACAGATACGCAGTATTTT. This encodes CASTNDRGGTDTQYF.

This chain joins TRBV2 and TRBJ1-2; D possibly corresponds to TRBD1 (5 bases). Trimming took 6 bases from V and 4 from J, leaving 12 bases between them. Per the germline V gene, CDR1 is SNHLY and CDR2 is FYNNEI. The CDR3 has 13 amino acids. CDR3 sequence reads: CASSGGVIYGYTF. Here the CDR3 DNA reads TGTGCCAGCAGCGGAGGGGTTATCTATGGCTACACCTTC.

This chain connects TRBV2 to TRBJ2-5; TRBD1 is a possible D gene (5 bases). This CDR3 comprises 13 residues. Trimming cost V 7 bases and J 5 bases, with 14 bases left between them. Germline V gives CDR1 SNHLY, CDR2 FYNNEI. The DNA for the CDR3 is TGTGCCAGCATGGGGCTCGTTCGGGAGACCCAGTACTTC. As protein: CASMGLVRETQYF.

This clone was seen only once. In the same sample, other DNA sequences code for this CDR3. This rearrangement joins TRBV6-6 to TRBJ2-7; D might be TRBD2 (5 bases). The CDR3 is made up of 12 amino acids. Trimming took 6 bases from V and 3 from J, leaving 9 bases between them. Per germline, CDR1 MNHNY and CDR2 SVGAGI (reference sequence). CDR3 residues: CASSPSLYEQYF. CDR3 nucleotides: TGTGCCAGCAGCCCTAGCCTCTACGAGCAGTACTTC.

This chain uses TRBV9 with TRBJ2-2; 8 positions agree with TRBD2. From germline, CDR1 is SGDLS and CDR2 YYNGEE. Trimming removed 0 bases from V and 4 bases from J; junction bases left unmatched: 2. The CDR3 spans 15 residues. For the CDR3, the DNA is TGTGCCAGCAGCGTAGTCGGGGGGGCCACCGGGGAGCTGTTTTTT. Protein product: CASSVVGGATGELFF. Filled out from reference TRBV9 and TRBJ2-2, the complete variable domain reads DSGVTQTPKHLITATGQRVTLRCSPRSGDLSVYWYQQSLDQGLQFLIQYYNGEERAKGNILERFSAQQFPDLHSELNLSSLELGDSALYFCASSVVGGATGELFFGEGSRLTVL.

J is TRBJ2-5 and V is TRBV5-4; the match to TRBD1 covers 10 bases. V dropped 4 bases and J dropped 5; count of bases not matched to a gene: 8. The CDR3 is 15 amino acids. Germline V gene sequence: CDR1 SGHNT, CDR2 YYREEE (reference sequence). This CDR3 is CASSNRDRGWETQYF. The CDR3 coding sequence is TGTGCCAGCAGCAACCGGGACAGGGGATGGGAGACCCAGTACTTC. Together with reference TRBV5-4 and TRBJ2-5, the CDR3 gives the full variable domain: ETGVTQSPTHLIKTRGQQVTLRCSSQSGHNTVSWYQQALGQGPQFIFQYYREEENGRGNFPPRFSGLQFPNYSSELNVNALELDDSALYLCASSNRDRGWETQYFGPGTRLLVL.

This clone was picked up a small number of times. The V call is TRBV28, the J call TRBJ1-2; perhaps TRBD1 as D (5 bases). Trimming took off 11 bases at V and 8 bases at J, with 27 bases between the two ends. This CDR3 comprises 15 residues. Germline V gives CDR1 MDHEN, CDR2 SYDVKM. CDR3 sequence reads: CASCLPRGLKGGYTF. DNA of the CDR3: TGTGCCTCATGCCTGCCGCGGGGCCTAAAGGGGGGCTACACCTTC.